Listed here are 32 T cell receptor beta chains from one sample, sequenced in a study of blood T cell repertoires in COVID-19. Method: immunoSEQ multiplex PCR; TCRdb's copy keeps in-frame clones and lacks some. The data contain approximately 120,000 clones, roughly 72% of them singletons. The sequencing sample was made of peripheral blood. These receptors were collected from a man between 60 and 75 years old with acute or convalescent COVID-19.

The sample holds one count of this clone. V usage is TRBV19 and J usage is TRBJ1-2; a possible D gene is TRBD1 (6 bases). This CDR3 is 14 amino acids long. The V end was cut by 6 bases, the J end by 5 bases, with 16 bases between. Germline CDR1 LNHDA, CDR2 SQIVND (reference sequence). As DNA, the CDR3 is TGTGCCAGTAGAACCGCGGGGGGCGCTTATGGCTACACCTTC. Its protein is CASRTAGGAYGYTF.

The CDR3 spells CASSRGTSSDTQYF. In DNA, the CDR3 is TGTGCCAGCAGTAGGGGGACTAGCTCAGATACGCAGTATTTT. The V and J genes are TRBV2 and TRBJ2-3, with 9 nucleotides matching TRBD2. V trimming: 5 bases; J trimming: 4 bases; junction bases outside the gene matches: 4. Germline V lookup: CDR1 SNHLY, CDR2 FYNNEI. The CDR3 extends over 14 amino acids.

The V and J genes are TRBV5-6 and TRBJ2-7; 9 positions match TRBD1. V dropped 4 bases and J dropped 5; count of bases not matched to a gene: 13. CDR1 and CDR2 (germline): SGHDT, YYEEEE. The CDR3 is made up of 16 amino acids. Here the CDR3 reads CASSPMGDRATHEQYF. CDR3 nucleotides: TGTGCCAGCAGCCCGATGGGGGACAGGGCTACGCACGAGCAGTACTTC.

The V and J genes are TRBV29-1 and TRBJ2-1; 9 bases match TRBD1. The CDR3 is 14 residues long. Looked up from germline, CDR1 is SQVTM and CDR2 is ANQGSEA. The V gene end was trimmed by 6 bases and the J gene end by 0 bases; junction bases not matched to a gene: 3. The CDR3 region is CSVDRGTSYNEQFF. The DNA for the CDR3 is TGCAGCGTGGACAGGGGAACCTCCTACAATGAGCAGTTCTTC.

CDR3 nucleotides: TGTGCCACCAGTGACCGGACAGGGACTTCCTACGAGCAGTACTTC. Translating it yields CATSDRTGTSYEQYF. The rearrangement joins TRBV24-1 to TRBJ2-7; 8 nucleotides align to TRBD1. CDR1 and CDR2 (germline): KGHDR, SFDVKD. With 4 bases clipped from V and 1 base from J, the junction kept 5 bases outside the gene matches. The CDR3 runs to 15 residues.

This rearrangement joins TRBV5-1 to TRBJ2-1; a weak D match, TRBD2 (5 bases). The V end lost 0 bases, the J end lost 6 bases, and 10 bases lay between the germline ends. Germline values: CDR1 SGHRS, CDR2 YFSETQ. This CDR3 comprises 14 residues. The CDR3 bases are TGCGCCAGCAGCTTGGTCGGCAGCGGCAATGAGCAGTTCTTC. Amino acid sequence: CASSLVGSGNEQFF.

V gene TRBV30 combines with J gene TRBJ1-1; unclear D gene. This CDR3 contains 13 residues. Trimming shortened V by 0 bases and J by 1 base, and 6 bases separated the two germline ends. Per germline, CDR1 GTSNPN and CDR2 SVGIG (reference sequence). Here the CDR3 reads CAWSVIRNTEAFF. In DNA, the CDR3 is TGTGCCTGGAGTGTCATTAGGAACACTGAAGCTTTCTTT.

This clone was detected once. The genes are TRBV6-1 and TRBJ1-4; D is possibly TRBD1 (5 bases). V lost 7 bases and J lost 5, with 8 bases in between. The CDR3 has 12 residues. Germline CDR1 MNHNS, CDR2 SASEGT. CDR3 amino acids: CASKDMNEKLFF. The CDR3, as DNA: TGTGCCAGCAAGGACATGAATGAAAAACTGTTTTTT.

The chain joins TRBV29-1 to TRBJ1-4, with 7 bases lining up with TRBD1. Trimming at V came to 5 bases and at J to 7 bases, leaving 4 bases not matched to a gene. This CDR3 is built from 12 residues. CDR1 and CDR2 from the germline V gene are SQVTM and ANQGSEA. CDR3 amino acids: CSVSDRFEKLFF. The CDR3 region has the DNA TGCAGCGTTTCGGACAGGTTTGAAAAACTGTTTTTT.

The chain uses TRBV25-1 and TRBJ1-1; 7 bases agree with TRBD1. There are 15 residues in the CDR3. V gave up 3 bases and J gave up 0 bases; unmatched junction bases: 4. Germline CDR1 and CDR2: MGHDK and SYGVNS. CDR3 sequence reads: CASSEYRGMNTEAFF. The DNA of the CDR3 is TGTGCCAGCAGTGAGTACAGGGGTATGAACACTGAAGCTTTCTTT.

This sequence joins TRBV6-5 and TRBJ1-2; 7 bases fit TRBD1. The CDR3 is 14 residues long. Germline lookup yields CDR1 MNHEY and CDR2 SVGAGI. V shed 5 bases and J 4 bases; nucleotides not matched to a gene: 7. In nucleotides, the CDR3 is TGTGCCAGCAGTAGGAGACAGGGCAGCTATGGCTACACCTTC. It encodes CASSRRQGSYGYTF.

This rearrangement joins TRBV7-2 to TRBJ2-4; 10 positions agree with TRBD2. The CDR3 totals 16 residues. Germline lookup yields CDR1 SGHTA and CDR2 FQGNSA. V lost 4 bases to trimming and J lost 7 bases; unmatched junction nucleotides: 10. Written as DNA, the CDR3 is TGTGCCAGCAGCTCCAACCCGACTAGCGGGCGGAACATTCAGTACTTC. Its protein product is CASSSNPTSGRNIQYF.

The chain combines TRBV7-3 with TRBJ1-2; perhaps TRBD1 as D (5 bases). Germline lookup yields CDR1 SGHTA and CDR2 FQGTGA. The length of the CDR3 is 13 residues. V lost 5 bases and J lost 2, with 9 bases in between. The CDR3: CASSRDSNYGYTF. DNA of the CDR3: TGTGCCAGCAGCCGAGACAGCAACTATGGCTACACCTTC.

The V gene is TRBV3-1 (or the pseudogene TRBV3-2), the J gene TRBJ1-1; 7 bases are shared with TRBD1. From germline, CDR1 is LGHDT and CDR2 YNNKEL (reference sequence). Trimming took 1 base from V and 6 from J; bases not matched to a gene: 5. The CDR3 totals 14 residues. CDR3 sequence reads: CASSQGAGGPEAFF. Here the CDR3 DNA reads TGTGCCAGCAGCCAAGGGGCAGGGGGACCTGAAGCTTTCTTT.

The chain is built from TRBV7-9 and TRBJ2-2; perhaps TRBD2 as D (5 bases). V was trimmed by 5 bases and J by 5 bases, leaving 18 bases between them. The CDR3 sequence is 16 residues long. Germline loops: CDR1 SEHNR, CDR2 FQNEAQ (reference sequence). The CDR3 DNA reads TGTGCCAGCAGCCCACTTCGGGGAAAACGAACCGGGGAGCTGTTTTTT. This encodes CASSPLRGKRTGELFF.

The chain employs TRBV9 and TRBJ2-7; 8 nucleotides line up with TRBD1. The CDR3 covers 15 residues. CDR1 and CDR2 from the germline V gene are SGDLS and YYNGEE. V gave up 1 base and J gave up 2 bases; unmatched junction bases: 5. The CDR3 bases are TGTGCCAGCAGCGTATATGCAGGGGGCACCTACGAGCAGTACTTC. It specifies CASSVYAGGTYEQYF.

The J gene is TRBJ2-7, the V gene TRBV29-1; 7 bases align to TRBD1. J was trimmed by 5 bases and V by 4 bases; bases with no gene match: 14. CDR1 and CDR2 (germline): SQVTM, ANQGSEA. The CDR3 runs 15 residues. The CDR3 loop is CSVVRTGYELHEQYF. The CDR3 nucleotides are TGCAGCGTTGTGAGGACAGGCTACGAACTTCACGAGCAGTACTTC.

The chain recombines TRBV2 with TRBJ2-3; 8 nucleotides line up with TRBD2. This CDR3 spans 15 amino acids. V shed 4 bases, J shed 9 bases, and the junction held 12 bases outside the gene matches. The germline gives CDR1 SNHLY, CDR2 FYNNEI. The CDR3 nucleotides read TGTGCCAGCAGTGTGGATAGCGGGACCCCATACACGCAGTATTTT. Encoded protein: CASSVDSGTPYTQYF. Supplemented by reference TRBV2 and TRBJ2-3, the full variable domain reads EPEVTQTPSHQVTQMGQEVILRCVPISNHLYFYWYRQILGQKVEFLVSFYNNEISEKSEIFDDQFSVERPDGSNFTLKIRSTKLEDSAMYFCASSVDSGTPYTQYFGPGTRLTVL.

V usage is TRBV5-4 and J usage is TRBJ2-1; 8 bases match TRBD1. Losses at the gene ends were 6 bases for V and 4 bases for J; bases not matched to a gene: 3. Germline CDR1 and CDR2: SGHNT and YYREEE (reference sequence). This CDR3 has 13 residues. The CDR3 nucleotides are TGTGCCAGCAAAAGACAGGGGTACAATGAGCAGTTCTTC. Translated, it gives CASKRQGYNEQFF. Variable domain in full (rest from reference TRBV5-4 and TRBJ2-1): ETGVTQSPTHLIKTRGQQVTLRCSSQSGHNTVSWYQQALGQGPQFIFQYYREEENGRGNFPPRFSGLQFPNYSSELNVNALELDDSALYLCASKRQGYNEQFFGPGTRLTVL.

The V call is TRBV5-6, the J call TRBJ2-7; D is perhaps TRBD2 (5 bases). Per the germline V gene, CDR1 is SGHDT and CDR2 is YYEEEE. The CDR3 totals 16 residues. The V end lost 4 bases, the J end lost 3 bases, and 20 bases lay between the germline ends. For the CDR3, the DNA is TGTGCCAGCAGCCTGCGGACGATTGAAGGAGGCTACGAGCAGTACTTC. Its protein is CASSLRTIEGGYEQYF. Filled out from reference TRBV5-6 and TRBJ2-7, the complete variable domain reads DAGVTQSPTHLIKTRGQQVTLRCSPKSGHDTVSWYQQALGQGPQFIFQYYEEEERQRGNFPDRFSGHQFPNYSSELNVNALLLGDSALYLCASSLRTIEGGYEQYFGPGTRLTVT.

This clone was seen a single time. The chain is built from TRBV4-2 and TRBJ2-1; TRBD2 matches at 12 bases. V shed 0 bases, J shed 3 bases, and the junction held 3 bases outside the gene matches. There are 17 residues in the CDR3. Germline V gives CDR1 LGHNA, CDR2 YNFKEQ. For the CDR3, the DNA is TGTGCCAGCAGCCAAGAGACTAGCGGGAGACTCTACAATGAGCAGTTCTTC. Its translation is CASSQETSGRLYNEQFF.

CDR3 nucleotide sequence: TGTGCCAGCAGTGAAACAGGGTACACTGAAGCTTTCTTT. Translated, it gives CASSETGYTEAFF. This sequence joins TRBV2 and TRBJ1-1; TRBD1 is a possible D gene (6 bases). CDR3 length: 13 residues. Trimming left V 2 bases short and J 3 bases short, with 7 bases between. Germline V gives CDR1 SNHLY, CDR2 FYNNEI.

In its sample, this clone was seen a few times. The chain has TRBV29-1 and TRBJ2-2, with 11 bases lining up with TRBD2. Unmatched junction bases numbered 4, after V lost 7 bases and J lost 6 bases. Per germline, CDR1 SQVTM and CDR2 ANQGSEA. This CDR3 has 13 residues. The CDR3 loop reads CSGSGRAAGELFF. Written as DNA, the CDR3 is TGCAGCGGTAGCGGGAGGGCCGCCGGGGAGCTGTTTTTT.

This clone was counted once. The chain is built from TRBV9 and TRBJ2-1; a possible D gene is TRBD1 (6 bases). V was clipped by 3 bases and J by 8 bases, with 9 bases between them. CDR3 size: 12 residues. Germline CDR1 SGDLS, CDR2 YYNGEE. CDR3 coding DNA: TGTGCCAGCAGCGAACAGGGCTATGAGCAGTTCTTC. It yields the protein CASSEQGYEQFF.

This clone has only a few counts. The rearrangement uses TRBV2 and TRBJ1-1; perhaps TRBD1 as D (5 bases). Germline CDR1 is SNHLY and CDR2 is FYNNEI. The CDR3 runs 15 residues. V lost 0 bases, J lost 1 base, and 9 bases lay in between. The CDR3 spells CASSEARRGNTEAFF. For the CDR3, the DNA is TGTGCCAGCAGTGAAGCGAGGAGGGGGAACACTGAAGCTTTCTTT.

The rearrangement joins TRBV6-6 to TRBJ2-5, with TRBD2 matching over 7 bases. This CDR3 is built from 15 residues. The V gene end was trimmed by 2 bases and the J gene end by 1 base; junction bases not matched to a gene: 4. The germline CDR1 and CDR2 sequences are MNHNY and SVGAGI (reference sequence). The CDR3 DNA is TGTGCCAGCAGTTACGCGGGAGCCGTCCAAGAGACCCAGTACTTC. It is translated as CASSYAGAVQETQYF.

The chain recombines TRBV7-3 with TRBJ2-3, with 9 bases identical to TRBD2. CDR1 and CDR2 (germline): SGHTA, FQGTGA. Germline trimming cut 2 bases from V and 0 bases from J; bases unmatched to any gene: 6. The CDR3 contains 17 residues. The CDR3 protein is CASSLGLTSGSTDTQYF. CDR3 in DNA: TGTGCCAGCAGCTTAGGTTTGACTAGCGGAAGCACAGATACGCAGTATTTT.

This clone showed up just a few times. The chain combines TRBV7-3 with TRBJ2-6; maybe TRBD2 (6 bases). Germline CDR1 is SGHTA and CDR2 is FQGTGA. The CDR3 covers 15 residues. V was shortened by 4 bases and J by 0 bases, with 7 bases between the two germline ends. In DNA form, the CDR3 reads TGTGCCAGCAGCTCCGGGAGCTCTGGGGCCAACGTCCTGACTTTC. This translates into CASSSGSSGANVLTF.

The chain is built from TRBV5-1 and TRBJ2-3; 7 bases are shared with TRBD2. The length of the CDR3 is 13 residues. V gave up 5 bases and J gave up 2 bases; unmatched junction bases: 2. Germline values: CDR1 SGHRS, CDR2 YFSETQ. CDR3 protein: CASSSGSTDTQYF. Here the CDR3 DNA reads TGCGCCAGCAGTAGCGGGTCCACAGATACGCAGTATTTT.

V and J are TRBV11-2 and TRBJ2-7; D perhaps matches TRBD1 (5 bases). Trimming stripped 1 base from V and 3 bases from J, with 13 bases between. Germline V gene data show CDR1 as SGHAT and CDR2 as FQNNGV. The CDR3 consists of 15 residues. The CDR3 here is CASSLGQGRVYEQYF. The CDR3 nucleotides are TGTGCCAGCAGCTTAGGGCAGGGAAGGGTCTACGAGCAGTACTTC.

This chain joins TRBV28 and TRBJ2-3, with 8 positions matching TRBD2. The CDR3 has 16 residues. The germline V gene encodes CDR1 MDHEN and CDR2 SYDVKM. After removal of 2 bases from V and 0 bases from J, the junction contained 4 bases not matched to a gene. DNA of the CDR3: TGTGCCAGCAGTTTAGCGGCTAGCGGGAGCACAGATACGCAGTATTTT. It yields the protein CASSLAASGSTDTQYF.

DNA of the CDR3: TGTGCCAGCAGCTCTATTGGCGGGAGGAGGTACAATGAGCAGTTCTTC. Amino acid sequence: CASSSIGGRRYNEQFF. V is TRBV7-9 and J is TRBJ2-1; 8 nucleotides match TRBD2. Germline V CDR1 and CDR2: SEHNR, FQNEAQ (reference sequence). The CDR3 has 16 residues. After removal of 4 bases from V and 4 bases from J, the junction contained 9 bases not matched to a gene. Using reference TRBV7-9 and TRBJ2-1 for the parts outside the CDR3, the full variable domain is DTGVSQNPRHKITKRGQNVTFRCDPISEHNRLYWYRQTLGQGPEFLTYFQNEAQLEKSRLLSDRFSAERPKGSFSTLEIQRTEQGDSAMYLCASSSIGGRRYNEQFFGPGTRLTVL.